This T cell receptor beta chain was captured by sequencing in a study of cytomegalovirus exposure and HLA in healthy donors (dated by TCRdb to about 2017). Turning to the overall study: A later analysis indicated that the 110 or so validation repertoires were generated on the platform also employed for the 700 or so repertoires of the first cohort. The study was designed to test whether signatures of past pathogen exposure could be identified by cataloging public T cell receptors. In addition to the first cohort of hundreds of subjects, a separate validation cohort of under 150 different subjects was used. High-throughput TCR immunosequencing, statistical association of individual TCRs with disease status, and machine learning were combined to predict cytomegalovirus infection status.

CDR3 length: 14 amino acids, cysteine to phenylalanine. Solely the CDR3 DNA is kept, with 42 bases framed from the first base. The germline V and J ends show losses of 8 bases and 0 bases respectively, and no gene match explains 5 bases of the junction. Reading the germline V gene gives CDR1 SGHTA and CDR2 FQGNSA. To note about this clone: No cognate antigen has been identified for it. Per-base qualities were not stored, and no clone one base away is much larger.

The donors were included in the validation cohort of over a hundred subjects, a group kept apart from the approximately 670-subject first cohort. The investigation overall reported the following: Of the cluster scores, about 94% were above 0 in a later analysis, which found that TCRs clustered in the first cohort also tended to co-occur in the approximately 110 validation repertoires. Most TCR sequences were observed very rarely across donors, whereas some public TCRs were present in many individuals. The authors suggested that the approach could potentially be extended to other disease states and immunological phenotypes. In the study, around 160 TCR beta chains were listed as associated with cytomegalovirus. In both the original and validation cohorts, the classifier was reported to diagnose cytomegalovirus status with high specificity and sensitivity. A later analysis had no HLA typing for the validation cohort, so co-occurrence there was scored across all 110 or so repertoires. In vitro tests confirmed that a few of the cytomegalovirus-associated TCR beta chains recognize cytomegalovirus antigens.

Libraries were built with the immunoSEQ multiplex PCR assay. From the authors' description of their analysis: A statistical classification framework was built for diagnosing cytomegalovirus status from the catalog of TCR beta chain sequences. TCRdb limited this immuneACCESS table to in-frame rearrangements with V and J called. A share of clones is missing; checked studies link under half to unresolved V genes, and the rest is unexplained. That table gives V, J and clone size, and the DNA gave D and trimming. The sample table shows roughly 140,000 clones, and approximately 91% are seen once. Jointly, the top ten make up about 3.5% of the sample.

This sequence uses TRBV7-2 and TRBJ2-3; 7 bases in the middle match TRBD2. This sequence originates from a young woman in good health and CMV-seropositive. Sequencing was carried out using PBMCs. The CDR3 is CASRFSGSTDTQYF. The sequence in DNA is TGTGCCAGCCGATTTAGCGGGAGCACAGATACGCAGTATTTT.